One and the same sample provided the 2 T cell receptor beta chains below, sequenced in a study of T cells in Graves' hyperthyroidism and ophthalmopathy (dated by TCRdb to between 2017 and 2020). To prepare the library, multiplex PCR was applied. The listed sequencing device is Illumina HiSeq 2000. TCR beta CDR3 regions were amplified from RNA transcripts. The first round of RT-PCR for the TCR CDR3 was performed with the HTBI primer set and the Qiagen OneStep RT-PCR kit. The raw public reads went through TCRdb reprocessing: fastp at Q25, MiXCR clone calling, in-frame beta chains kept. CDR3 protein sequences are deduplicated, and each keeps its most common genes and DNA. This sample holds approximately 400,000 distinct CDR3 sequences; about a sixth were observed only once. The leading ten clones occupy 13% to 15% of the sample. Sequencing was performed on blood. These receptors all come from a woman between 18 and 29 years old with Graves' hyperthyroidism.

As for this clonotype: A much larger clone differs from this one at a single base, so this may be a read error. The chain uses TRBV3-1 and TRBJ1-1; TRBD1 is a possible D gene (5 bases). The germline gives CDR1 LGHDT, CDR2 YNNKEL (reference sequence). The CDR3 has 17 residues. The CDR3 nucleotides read TGTGCCAGCAGCTTTTTGGCGGGGCGGAACAGTAACACTGAAGCTCTCTTT. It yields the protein CASSFLAGRNSNTEALF.

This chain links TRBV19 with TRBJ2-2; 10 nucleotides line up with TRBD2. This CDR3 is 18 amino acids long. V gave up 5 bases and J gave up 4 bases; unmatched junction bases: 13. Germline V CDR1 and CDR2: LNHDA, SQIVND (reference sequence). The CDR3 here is CASSSRAGGPSGTGELFF. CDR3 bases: TGTGCCAGTAGTTCCCGAGCGGGAGGGCCTTCGGGCACCGGGGAGCTGTTTTTT. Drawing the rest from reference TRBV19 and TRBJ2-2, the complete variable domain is DGGITQSPKYLFRKEGQNVTLSCEQNLNHDAMYWYRQDPGQGLRLIYYSQIVNDFQKGDIAEGYSVSREKKESFPLTVTSAQKNPTAFYLCASSSRAGGPSGTGELFFGEGSRLTVL.